This T cell receptor beta chain was profiled in a study of blood T cell repertoires in COVID-19. Study-wide context: Whether acute or convalescent, the COVID-19 samples came from the United States, Italy and Spain. In each case, the material was cDNA or gDNA derived from T cells, B-cell-depleted T cells, or PBMCs.

The CDR3 covers 14 residues. Germline V gene data show CDR1 as SGHTS and CDR2 as YDEGEE. The V gene lost 0 bases and the J gene lost 3 bases, with 10 bases spanning the gap. Original processing methods: How many nucleated cells were present was estimated from reference gene primer amplification. Clones were read by immunoSEQ multiplex PCR, and TCRdb kept only the in-frame ones, dropping some. V, J and clone size reflect that table, while D and trimming were determined from the DNA. Of some 200,000 clones in the sample, around 80% are singletons; the top ten hold 7.2%. The rearrangement joins TRBV5-8 to TRBJ2-7, with D possibly being TRBD1 (5 bases). The sample taken for sequencing was peripheral blood. This TCR came from a woman aged 70 to 79 with acute or convalescent COVID-19. In nucleotides, the CDR3 is TGTGCCAGCAGCTTGGGCAGGGTATACTACGAGCAGTACTTC. Residues: CASSLGRVYYEQYF.